This TCR beta chain was found in a study of T cells after yellow fever vaccination. Findings and limits, study-wide: Post-booster repertoires contained most primary-vaccination clones again (96% CD4, roughly 91% CD8).

TCRdb re-called the 5' RACE reads with MiXCR, one entry per CDR3 protein. This table has more than 350,000 distinct CDR3 sequences, approximately 10% appearing once. This clonotype was seen at least ten times. Its antigen remains unknown. This sequence originates from a man aged 18 to 35 who received the YFV17D yellow fever vaccine. Sequenced material: PBMCs, taken on the day of the first yellow fever vaccination.

CDR3 sequence: CASSPPVGGANTGELFF. The CDR3 DNA is TGCGCCAGCAGCCCTCCAGTCGGGGGGGCGAACACCGGGGAGCTGTTTTTT. V gene TRBV5-1 combines with J gene TRBJ2-2; 8 positions match TRBD2. The trim removed 4 bases at V and 0 bases at J, leaving 8 bases unmatched. The CDR3 runs 17 residues. CDR1 SGHRS and CDR2 YFSETQ come from the germline V gene.